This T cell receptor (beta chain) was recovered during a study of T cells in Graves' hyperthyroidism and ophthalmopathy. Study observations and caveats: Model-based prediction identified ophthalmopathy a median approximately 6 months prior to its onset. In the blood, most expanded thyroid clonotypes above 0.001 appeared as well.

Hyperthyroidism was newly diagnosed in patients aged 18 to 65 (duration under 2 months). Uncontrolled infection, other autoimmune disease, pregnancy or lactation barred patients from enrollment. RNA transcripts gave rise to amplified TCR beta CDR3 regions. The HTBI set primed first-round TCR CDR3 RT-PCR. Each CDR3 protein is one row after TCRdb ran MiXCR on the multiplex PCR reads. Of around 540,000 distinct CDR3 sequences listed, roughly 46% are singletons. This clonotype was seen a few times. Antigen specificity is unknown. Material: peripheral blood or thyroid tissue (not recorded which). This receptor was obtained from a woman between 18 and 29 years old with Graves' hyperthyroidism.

This CDR3 reads CSAVPVGKQPQHF. CDR3 DNA sequence: TGCAGTGCTGTCCCGGTAGGGAAGCAGCCCCAGCATTTT. The gene calls are TRBV20-1 and TRBJ1-5, with unresolved D. The CDR3 is 13 amino acids. The V gene's germline CDR1 is DFQATT and CDR2 SNEGSKA (reference sequence). V dropped 5 bases and J dropped 7 bases, with 15 bases sitting between them.